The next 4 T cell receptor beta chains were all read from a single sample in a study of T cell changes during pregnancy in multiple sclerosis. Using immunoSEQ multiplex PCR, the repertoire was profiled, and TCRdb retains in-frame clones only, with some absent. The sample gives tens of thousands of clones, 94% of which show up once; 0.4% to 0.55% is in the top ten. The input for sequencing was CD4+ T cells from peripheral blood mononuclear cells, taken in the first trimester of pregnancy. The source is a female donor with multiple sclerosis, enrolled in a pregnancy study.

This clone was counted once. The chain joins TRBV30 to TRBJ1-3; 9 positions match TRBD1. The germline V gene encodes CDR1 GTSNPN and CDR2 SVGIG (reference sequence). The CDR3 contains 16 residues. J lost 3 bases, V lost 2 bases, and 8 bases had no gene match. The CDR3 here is CAWSPLDRGFGNTIYF. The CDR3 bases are TGTGCCTGGAGTCCTTTGGACAGGGGATTTGGAAACACCATATATTTT.

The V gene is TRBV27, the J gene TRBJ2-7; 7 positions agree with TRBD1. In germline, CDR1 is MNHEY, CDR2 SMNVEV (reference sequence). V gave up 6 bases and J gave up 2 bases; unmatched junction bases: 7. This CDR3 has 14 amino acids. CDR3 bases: TGTGCCAGCAGCCTCGGACAGGCACCCTACGAGCAGTACTTC. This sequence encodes CASSLGQAPYEQYF.

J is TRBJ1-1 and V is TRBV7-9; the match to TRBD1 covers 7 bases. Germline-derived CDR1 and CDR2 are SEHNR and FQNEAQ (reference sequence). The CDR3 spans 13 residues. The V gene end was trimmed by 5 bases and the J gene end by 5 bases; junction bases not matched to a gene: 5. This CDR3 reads CASSPTRGTEAFF. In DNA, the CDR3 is TGTGCCAGCAGCCCAACCAGGGGGACTGAAGCTTTCTTT.

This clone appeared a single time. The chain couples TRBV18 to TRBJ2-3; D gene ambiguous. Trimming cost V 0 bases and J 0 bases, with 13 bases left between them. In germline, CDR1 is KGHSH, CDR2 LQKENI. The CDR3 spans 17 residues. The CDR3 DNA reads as TGTGCCAGCTCACCACCTTCCGCGGCAGCGAGCACAGATACGCAGTATTTT. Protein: CASSPPSAAASTDTQYF.